A single T cell receptor beta chain is shown here with its context. There is no known antigen for this receptor. Nothing much larger sits one base from this clone, and base qualities are not available. The data stem from a study of cytomegalovirus exposure and HLA in healthy donors (dated by TCRdb to the late 2010s). Turning to the overall study: According to a later analysis, one platform produced both the 110 or so validation repertoires and the 700 or so repertoires of the first cohort. The study was designed to test whether signatures of past pathogen exposure could be identified by cataloging public T cell receptors. To predict cytomegalovirus infection status, the study combined high-throughput TCR immunosequencing, statistical association of individual TCRs with disease status, and machine learning. Along with the approximately 620-subject first cohort, a separate validation cohort of 120 different subjects was used. Results and caveats for the whole study, not just this receptor: The classifier was reported to diagnose cytomegalovirus status with high specificity and sensitivity in both the original cohort and the validation cohort. A later analysis found that TCRs clustered in the first cohort also tended to co-occur in the 100 to 150 validation repertoires, with 90% to 95% of cluster scores above 0. A few of the identified cytomegalovirus-associated TCR beta chains were confirmed in vitro to be specific for cytomegalovirus antigens. A later analysis had no HLA typing for the validation cohort, so co-occurrence there was scored across all 120 repertoires. The authors suggested that the approach could potentially be generalized to other disease states and immunological phenotypes. A total of 164 TCR beta chains were listed by the study as associated with cytomegalovirus. Across donors, most TCR sequences were observed very rarely, whereas some public TCRs were present in many individuals.

V trim: 8 bases; J trim: 7 bases; unmatched bases: 8. From the germline V gene, CDR1 is SNHLY and CDR2 is FYNNEI. The CDR3 contains 13 residues, cysteine and phenylalanine counted. Of the read, only the CDR3 DNA is kept; its 39 bases are in frame from base 1. Library prep was done by the immunoSEQ multiplex PCR assay. Regarding the original processing steps: A statistical classification framework was built for diagnosing cytomegalovirus status from the catalog of TCR beta chain sequences. TCRdb stores this immuneACCESS table with in-frame sequences only. Part of the clones is absent; in the studies checked, under half of the shortfall reflects unresolved V genes, and no reason is known for the rest. That table is the source of V, J and clone size, and D and trimming were worked out from the DNA. This sample gives tens of thousands of clones in total; approximately 95% of them show up just once. 5.8% of the sample comes from the top ten.

Donors formed part of the validation cohort, which comprised 120 subjects and was distinct from the first cohort of some 700 subjects. Sequencing was performed on PBMCs. Rearrangement joined TRBV2 to TRBJ2-1, with 7 bases aligning to TRBD2. This TCR was recovered from a woman between 18 and 29 years old in good health and CMV-seronegative. The nucleotide sequence is given as TGTGCCAGCTCCTGGTGGGGGGGGAATGAGCAGTTCTTC. It translates to CASSWWGGNEQFF.